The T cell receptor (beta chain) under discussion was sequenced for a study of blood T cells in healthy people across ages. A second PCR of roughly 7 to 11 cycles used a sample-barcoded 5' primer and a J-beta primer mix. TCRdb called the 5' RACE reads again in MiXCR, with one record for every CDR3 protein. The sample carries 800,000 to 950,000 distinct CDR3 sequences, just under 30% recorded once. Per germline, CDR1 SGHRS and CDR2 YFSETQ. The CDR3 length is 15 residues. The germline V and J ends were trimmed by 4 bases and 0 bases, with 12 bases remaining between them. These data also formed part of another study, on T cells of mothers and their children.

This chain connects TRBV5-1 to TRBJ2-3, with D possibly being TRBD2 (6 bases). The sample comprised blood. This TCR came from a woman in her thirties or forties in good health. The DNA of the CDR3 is TGCGCCAGCAGCGGAGGGTCCTATAGCACAGATACGCAGTATTTT. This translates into CASSGGSYSTDTQYF.